These T cell receptor beta chains were read from a single sample in a study of cytomegalovirus exposure and HLA in healthy donors. Only in-frame clones appear in the TCRdb table, and some are missing; sequencing was by immunoSEQ multiplex PCR. The sample lists more than 140,000 clones; about 80% were seen once. The sample was PBMCs. The receptors were gathered from a man aged 25-45 years in good health and CMV-seropositive. CDR3s include the opening cysteine and the closing phenylalanine or tryptophan. The D gene is left open where the match is weak. The size of a clone is reported for some rows only, either as once, few or many, or as a class for expanded clones.

-	-	TRBV19	TRBJ1-3	CASSILMRSSGNTIYF	TGTGCCAGTAGTATACTGATGAGAAGCTCTGGAAACACCATATATTTT
-	few	TRBV6-5	TRBJ1-1	CASSFAESMNTEAFF	TGTGCCAGCAGTTTTGCGGAGTCCATGAACACTGAAGCTTTCTTT
TRBD1	few	TRBV4-2	TRBJ1-4	CASSQDQGASEKLFF	TGTGCCAGCAGCCAAGATCAGGGGGCATCGGAAAAACTGTTTTTT
-	-	TRBV9	TRBJ1-5	CASSVSGLEPQHF	TGTGCCAGCAGCGTCTCAGGGTTGGAGCCCCAGCATTTT
-	-	TRBV6-6	TRBJ2-4	CASREGTGNIQYF	TGTGCCAGCAGGGAGGGAACAGGAAACATTCAGTACTTC
TRBD1	-	TRBV19	TRBJ2-5	CASSPGTGSSETQYF	TGTGCCAGTAGTCCCGGGACAGGGTCGTCGGAGACCCAGTACTTC
-	-	TRBV4-3	TRBJ1-6	CASSQELLVGQNNSPLHF	TGCGCCAGCAGCCAAGAATTACTCGTGGGGCAGAATAATTCACCCCTCCACTTT
-	-	TRBV5-1	TRBJ1-2	CASSSGQSRGYTF	TGCGCCAGCAGCTCCGGACAGTCACGAGGCTACACCTTC
TRBD1	-	TRBV11-2	TRBJ2-7	CASSSWTGGNSYEQYF	TGTGCCAGCAGCTCATGGACAGGGGGAAATTCCTACGAGCAGTACTTC
-	-	TRBV9	TRBJ1-1	CASSVVSNTEAFF	TGTGCCAGCAGCGTAGTGAGTAACACTGAAGCTTTCTTT
-	-	TRBV6-5	TRBJ1-3	CASRRGHTIYF	TGTGCCAGCCGGCGGGGACACACCATATATTTT
-	-	TRBV7-6	TRBJ1-1	CASSFGDTEAFF	TGTGCCAGCAGCTTCGGTGACACTGAAGCTTTCTTT
-	-	TRBV10-2	TRBJ1-4	CASSLTTGTNEKLFF	TGCGCCAGCAGCCTGACGACTGGAACTAATGAAAAACTGTTTTTT
-	-	TRBV28	TRBJ2-5	CASSLPQRGKETQYF	TGTGCCAGCAGTTTACCCCAGCGAGGGAAGGAGACCCAGTACTTC
-	-	TRBV27	TRBJ2-5	CASTYGQQETQYF	TGTGCCAGCACCTATGGGCAGCAAGAGACCCAGTACTTC
TRBD1	-	TRBV7-2	TRBJ1-2	CASSLGGTANYGYTF	TGTGCCAGCAGCTTGGGCGGGACAGCCAACTATGGCTACACCTTC
-	once	TRBV5-1	TRBJ2-3	CASSPGNPGRDTQYF	TGCGCCAGCAGCCCGGGGAACCCCGGGAGAGATACGCAGTATTTT
-	-	TRBV7-9	TRBJ1-4	CASSLDRSNEKLFF	TGTGCCAGCAGCTTAGACAGATCCAATGAAAAACTGTTTTTT
TRBD1	-	TRBV19	TRBJ2-7	CASSILRDRGYEQYF	TGTGCCAGTAGTATACTCCGGGACAGGGGGTACGAGCAGTACTTC
TRBD1	once	TRBV4-3	TRBJ2-7	CVSSQAPGQGRYEQYF	TGCGTCAGCAGCCAAGCGCCGGGACAGGGGAGGTACGAGCAGTACTTC
TRBD1	-	TRBV27	TRBJ2-7	CASSLPPGQTF	TGTGCCAGCAGTTTACCCCCGGGACAGACCTTT
-	-	TRBV19	TRBJ1-1	CASRTPNTEAFF	TGTGCCAGTAGGACACCGAACACTGAAGCTTTCTTT
-	-	TRBV29-1	TRBJ1-1	CSVGGVISTEAFF	TGCAGCGTTGGAGGTGTGATTAGCACTGAAGCTTTCTTT
TRBD1	-	TRBV7-2	TRBJ1-2	CASSFGTGHGGYTF	TGTGCCAGCAGCTTTGGGACAGGGCACGGGGGCTACACCTTC
TRBD2	-	TRBV7-2	TRBJ2-5	CASRERLLAGVQETQYF	TGTGCCAGCAGGGAACGACTACTAGCGGGGGTCCAAGAGACCCAGTACTTC
-	-	TRBV5-1	TRBJ1-3	CASSLDQGYTIYF	TGCGCCAGCAGCTTGGACCAGGGATACACCATATATTTT
-	-	TRBV6-1	TRBJ2-7	CASSERSGLYEQYF	TGTGCCAGCAGTGAACGATCTGGGCTCTACGAGCAGTACTTC